This TCR beta chain was sequenced in a study of PD-1 blockade in classical Hodgkin lymphoma. About the research overall: Once every 2 weeks, patients received intravenous nivolumab at 3 mg/kg. Study-level points and caveats: Repertoires differed for reasons still undefined, possibly disease activity or prior therapy. There was a significant rise in CD4+ TCR diversity by C4D1, with no such rise for CD8+. Any patient who commenced nivolumab under 1 year after ASCT was excluded.

On this clone: Its antigen is unknown.

Produced via immunoSEQ multiplex PCR; TCRdb's table is partial and in-frame only. The table shows approximately 60,000 clones, with roughly 88% occurring only once. V lost 2 bases and J 9 bases, leaving 11 bases between the germline ends. The length of the CDR3 is 13 residues. CDR1 is PRHDT, CDR2 FYEKMQ, per germline (reference sequence). Every patient had relapsed following autologous stem cell transplantation, and cohorts differed in brentuximab vedotin exposure. The chain carries TRBV13 and TRBJ2-1; D might be TRBD2 (5 bases). The starting material was peripheral blood mononuclear cells (PBMCs), obtained at baseline. The TCR was taken from a human donor with classical Hodgkin lymphoma. CDR3 protein: CASSLTPGVEQFF. DNA of the CDR3: TGTGCCAGCAGCTTAACTCCCGGGGTTGAGCAGTTCTTC.